What follows are 5 T cell receptor beta chains derived from one specimen sequenced in a study of OX40 agonist ivuxolimab in advanced cancers. Library prep was done by the immunoSEQ multiplex PCR assay. TCRdb's version of the immuneACCESS table is confined to in-frame rearrangements and falls short of the full clone set. An unresolved V gene accounts for under half of the shortfall where checked; the remainder is of unknown origin. The sample contains 45,000 to 60,000 clones, approximately 91% of them found a single time. The ten largest clones capture roughly 12% of the sample. The sequencing used CD4+ or CD8+ T cells sorted from blood, collected in a trial of the OX40 agonist ivuxolimab. Receptors originate from an adult with an advanced solid tumor such as melanoma, head and neck, liver or kidney cancer.

V is TRBV18 and J is TRBJ1-1; TRBD1 matches at 7 bases. J lost 4 bases, V lost 1 base, and 6 bases had no gene match. Germline CDR1 is KGHSH and CDR2 is LQKENI. The CDR3 has 15 amino acids. CDR3 residues: CASSPQQGSGTEAFF. The CDR3 nucleotides read TGTGCCAGCTCACCACAACAGGGGTCGGGCACTGAAGCTTTCTTT.

This chain uses TRBV27 with TRBJ2-7; D remains ambiguous. Germline V gene sequence: CDR1 MNHEY, CDR2 SMNVEV (reference sequence). Between the trimmed V and J ends, which lost 1 base and 0 bases, there was a span of 13 bases. This CDR3 has 16 amino acids. The CDR3 loop is CASSLYGPSSSYEQYF. The CDR3 DNA is TGTGCCAGCAGTTTATACGGGCCGTCAAGCTCCTACGAGCAGTACTTC.

This clone came up once. The chain employs TRBV10-2 and TRBJ1-1, with D possibly matching TRBD1 (6 bases). Germline V gives CDR1 WSHSY, CDR2 SAAADI. V shed 11 bases and J shed 5 bases, with 18 bases lying between them. This CDR3 region has 13 residues. DNA of the CDR3: TGCGCCGGCGGTAACAGGGAAGGGACTGAAGCTTTCTTT. Translation: CAGGNREGTEAFF.

This chain uses TRBV7-9 with TRBJ1-2, with TRBD1 matching over 10 bases. Germline V lookup: CDR1 SEHNR, CDR2 FQNEAQ (reference sequence). V gave up 4 bases and J gave up 8 bases; unmatched junction bases: 4. The CDR3 loop spans 13 amino acids. DNA for the CDR3: TGTGCCAGCAGCTCCTCGACAGGGGGCGGCTACACCTTC. Its protein product is CASSSSTGGGYTF. The full variable domain, its missing parts supplied by reference TRBV7-9 and TRBJ1-2, is DTGVSQNPRHKITKRGQNVTFRCDPISEHNRLYWYRQTLGQGPEFLTYFQNEAQLEKSRLLSDRFSAERPKGSFSTLEIQRTEQGDSAMYLCASSSSTGGGYTFGSGTRLTVV.

This chain connects TRBV10-3 to TRBJ2-5; D not certain. In germline, CDR1 is ENHRY, CDR2 SYGVKD. The length of the CDR3 is 13 residues. Trimming cost V 4 bases and J 1 base, with 7 bases left between them. CDR3 sequence reads: CAISAGIQETQYF. Here the CDR3 DNA reads TGTGCCATCAGTGCTGGGATCCAAGAGACCCAGTACTTC.